This TCR beta chain appears in the sequencing data of a study of blood T cell repertoires in COVID-19. Study overall: Acute and convalescent COVID-19 specimens originated in the United States, Italy and Spain.

Profiled with immunoSEQ multiplex PCR; TCRdb holds only in-frame clones, not every one. This table has 50,000 to 75,000 clones, 70% to 80% appearing once. This clone was recorded only once. CDR3 size: 14 residues. Germline V gene sequence: CDR1 SGHRS, CDR2 YFSETQ. With 0 bases removed from V and 2 bases from J, the gap between germline ends came to 6 bases. The specimen sequenced was peripheral blood. The gene calls are TRBV5-1 and TRBJ1-3; the D gene is possibly TRBD1 (5 bases). This TCR derives from a woman over 75 with acute or convalescent COVID-19. This CDR3 reads CASSLAGAGNTIYF. In DNA, the CDR3 is TGCGCCAGCAGCTTGGCGGGGGCTGGAAACACCATATATTTT.